The T cell receptor beta chain under discussion was sequenced for a study of cytomegalovirus exposure and HLA in healthy donors. Background on the study: Later, an analysis reported that the 120 or so validation repertoires had used the same platform as the 550 to 750 first-cohort repertoires.

Study-wide points: Cytomegalovirus association was listed for roughly 160 TCR beta chains.

The germline gives CDR1 SGHNT, CDR2 YENEEA. This CDR3 has 17 residues. The ends were cut back, 5 bases at V and 1 base at J, with 20 bases in the middle. Turning to this clone: Its antigen is currently unknown.

This table comes from immunoSEQ multiplex PCR, and its TCRdb copy is limited to in-frame clones, with some not included. This sample has some 160,000 clones, with more than 75% found just once. The chain is built from TRBV11-3 and TRBJ1-2; a weak D match, TRBD1 (5 bases). This TCR came from a man between 18 and 35 years old in good health and CMV-seronegative. Sequenced material: PBMCs. The CDR3 region has the DNA TGTGCCAGCAGCCCGGGGGGATCAGGGTTACTTAACTATGGCTACACCTTC. It codes for CASSPGGSGLLNYGYTF.